These 6 T cell receptor beta chains came from one sample sequenced in a study of blood T cell repertoires in COVID-19. Clones were sequenced by immunoSEQ multiplex PCR, and TCRdb holds only the in-frame ones, with some missing. This table holds about 200,000 clones, approximately 82% found once. The material sequenced was peripheral blood. The receptors shown here come from a human donor in a cohort sampled during active COVID-19.

This clone was seen more than once but under ten times. This chain connects TRBV5-1 to TRBJ2-1, with 8 positions matching TRBD1. From germline, CDR1 is SGHRS and CDR2 YFSETQ. This CDR3 has 14 residues. Trimming removed 0 bases from V and 10 bases from J; junction bases left unmatched: 6. CDR3 coding DNA: TGCGCCAGCAGCTTGGCGCAGGGGGCCGGGGAGCAGTTCTTC. Translating it yields CASSLAQGAGEQFF.

The genes are TRBV19 and TRBJ2-6; TRBD1 might be the D (5 bases). The germline gives CDR1 LNHDA, CDR2 SQIVND (reference sequence). The CDR3 has 20 amino acids. Trimming removed 3 bases at V and 2 bases at J, with 23 bases between. The CDR3 DNA sequence: TGTGCCAGTAGTATTGCCCGCGGCCCAGGGATTAGGACTGGGGCCAACGTCCTGACTTTC. Encoded protein: CASSIARGPGIRTGANVLTF. Combining the CDR3 with reference TRBV19 and TRBJ2-6 gives the whole variable domain DGGITQSPKYLFRKEGQNVTLSCEQNLNHDAMYWYRQDPGQGLRLIYYSQIVNDFQKGDIAEGYSVSREKKESFPLTVTSAQKNPTAFYLCASSIARGPGIRTGANVLTFGAGSRLTVL.

The V call is TRBV19, the J call TRBJ1-2, with D unclear. V was cut by 7 bases and J by 4 bases, with 10 bases left in between. Germline V CDR1 and CDR2: LNHDA, SQIVND (reference sequence). The CDR3 runs to 12 residues. The CDR3 loop reads CASMDGPYGYTF. The CDR3 nucleotides are TGTGCCAGTATGGATGGGCCCTATGGCTACACCTTC.

The chain uses TRBV15 and TRBJ1-5; perhaps TRBD1 as D (5 bases). The CDR3 contains 13 residues. The V end was cut by 2 bases, the J end by 7 bases, with 9 bases between. Germline CDR1 is LNHNV and CDR2 is YYDKDF (reference sequence). The chain's CDR3 is CATSRQGWQPQHF. CDR3 coding DNA: TGTGCCACCAGCAGACAGGGTTGGCAGCCCCAGCATTTT.

The chain has TRBV3-1 (or the pseudogene TRBV3-2) and TRBJ2-7; unclear D gene. The CDR3 contains 15 residues. The germline CDR1 and CDR2 sequences are LGHDT and YNNKEL (reference sequence). V was trimmed by 0 bases and J by 4 bases, leaving 13 bases between them. CDR3 sequence: CASSQDYTRRYEQYF. The CDR3 region has the DNA TGTGCCAGCAGCCAAGATTACACAAGGAGATACGAGCAGTACTTC.

The chain combines TRBV18 with TRBJ2-1; 10 bases are shared with TRBD1. The CDR3 contains 15 residues. The germline V gene has CDR1 KGHSH and CDR2 LQKENI. V was clipped by 4 bases and J by 7 bases; unmatched bases: 7. CDR3 nucleotide sequence: TGTGCCAGCTCACACCGCGGACAGGGGGAGAATGAGCAGTTCTTC. Its protein product is CASSHRGQGENEQFF.